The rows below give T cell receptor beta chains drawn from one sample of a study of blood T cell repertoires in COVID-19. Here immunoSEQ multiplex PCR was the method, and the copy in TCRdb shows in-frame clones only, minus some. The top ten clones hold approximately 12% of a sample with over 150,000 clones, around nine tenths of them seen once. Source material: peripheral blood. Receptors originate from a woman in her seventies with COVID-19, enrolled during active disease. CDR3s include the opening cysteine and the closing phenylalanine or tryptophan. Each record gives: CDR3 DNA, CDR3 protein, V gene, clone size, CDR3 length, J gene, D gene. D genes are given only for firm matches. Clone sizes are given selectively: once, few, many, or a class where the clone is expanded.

cdr3_nt: TGTGCCAGCAGCTTAGCACCCGATACTAACGAGCAGTACTTC; cdr3_aa: CASSLAPDTNEQYF; v_call: TRBV11-2; clone_size: NA; cdr3_length: 14; j_call: TRBJ2-7; d_call: NA
cdr3_nt: TGTGCCAGCAGCTTAACCAGGGGGCTGAATGAGCAGTTCTTC; cdr3_aa: CASSLTRGLNEQFF; v_call: TRBV7-2; clone_size: NA; cdr3_length: 14; j_call: TRBJ2-1; d_call: TRBD1
cdr3_nt: TGTGCCAGCTCATCCGGGGTTCCGTTAGGCTACACCTTC; cdr3_aa: CASSSGVPLGYTF; v_call: TRBV18; clone_size: once; cdr3_length: 13; j_call: TRBJ1-2; d_call: NA
cdr3_nt: TGCGCCAGCAGCCAAGGGACAGGGGTCATGAACACTGAAGCTTTCTTT; cdr3_aa: CASSQGTGVMNTEAFF; v_call: TRBV4-3; clone_size: NA; cdr3_length: 16; j_call: TRBJ1-1; d_call: TRBD1
cdr3_nt: TGTGCCAGCAGTCAGTCAGGGGGCACTGAAGCTTTCTTT; cdr3_aa: CASSQSGGTEAFF; v_call: TRBV6-2/TRBV6-3; clone_size: NA; cdr3_length: 13; j_call: TRBJ1-1; d_call: TRBD1
cdr3_nt: TGTGCCAGCACCCGTAGCGGGGAGGGTGGGGAGCAGTACTTC; cdr3_aa: CASTRSGEGGEQYF; v_call: TRBV9; clone_size: NA; cdr3_length: 14; j_call: TRBJ2-7; d_call: TRBD2
cdr3_nt: TGTGCCAGCAGGGGACTAGCGGGAGCCTACGAGCAGTACTTC; cdr3_aa: CASRGLAGAYEQYF; v_call: TRBV11-2; clone_size: NA; cdr3_length: 14; j_call: TRBJ2-7; d_call: TRBD2
cdr3_nt: TGTGCCAGCAGCTTGTCGCCAGTGGCCCAAGATGAGCAGTACTTC; cdr3_aa: CASSLSPVAQDEQYF; v_call: TRBV5-5; clone_size: NA; cdr3_length: 15; j_call: TRBJ2-7; d_call: NA
cdr3_nt: TGTGCCAGCTCACCAACTCGCACAGATACGCAGTATTTT; cdr3_aa: CASSPTRTDTQYF; v_call: TRBV18; clone_size: NA; cdr3_length: 13; j_call: TRBJ2-3; d_call: NA
cdr3_nt: TGTGCCAGCAGCCCTACAGGGAAAACTAATGAAAAACTGTTTTTT; cdr3_aa: CASSPTGKTNEKLFF; v_call: TRBV7-8; clone_size: few; cdr3_length: 15; j_call: TRBJ1-4; d_call: NA
cdr3_nt: TGTGCCTGGAGGGATACAGGGCCCAGCCACTTT; cdr3_aa: CAWRDTGPSHF; v_call: TRBV30; clone_size: once; cdr3_length: 11; j_call: TRBJ1-6; d_call: NA
cdr3_nt: TGCGCCAGCAGCAAAACGTTGGACAGGAACTATGGCTACACCTTC; cdr3_aa: CASSKTLDRNYGYTF; v_call: TRBV5-1; clone_size: NA; cdr3_length: 15; j_call: TRBJ1-2; d_call: TRBD1
cdr3_nt: TGTGCCTGGGGCACTAGCGGGGTTAGCACAGATACGCAGTATTTT; cdr3_aa: CAWGTSGVSTDTQYF; v_call: TRBV30; clone_size: NA; cdr3_length: 15; j_call: TRBJ2-3; d_call: TRBD2
cdr3_nt: TGCAGCGTTGAAGACGGCCAGGGAGGAACTGAAGCTTTCTTT; cdr3_aa: CSVEDGQGGTEAFF; v_call: TRBV29-1; clone_size: NA; cdr3_length: 14; j_call: TRBJ1-1; d_call: NA
cdr3_nt: TGTGCCAGCTCACCCCTGTCCGAGCAGGGGGAAGCTTTCTTT; cdr3_aa: CASSPLSEQGEAFF; v_call: TRBV18; clone_size: NA; cdr3_length: 14; j_call: TRBJ1-1; d_call: NA
cdr3_nt: TGTGCCAGCTCACCCAAGGGGACTGAAGCTTTCTTT; cdr3_aa: CASSPKGTEAFF; v_call: TRBV18; clone_size: NA; cdr3_length: 12; j_call: TRBJ1-1; d_call: NA